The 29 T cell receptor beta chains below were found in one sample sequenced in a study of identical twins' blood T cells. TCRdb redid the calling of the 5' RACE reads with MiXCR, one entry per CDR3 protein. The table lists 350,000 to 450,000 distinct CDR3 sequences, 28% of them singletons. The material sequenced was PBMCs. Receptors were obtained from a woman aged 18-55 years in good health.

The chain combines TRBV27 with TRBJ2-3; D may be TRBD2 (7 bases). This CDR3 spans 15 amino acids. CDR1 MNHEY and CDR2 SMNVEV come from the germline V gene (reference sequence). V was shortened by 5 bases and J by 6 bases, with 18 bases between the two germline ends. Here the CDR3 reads CASSPVRGAGDTQYF. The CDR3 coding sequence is TGTGCCAGCAGTCCGGTTCGGGGGGCAGGGGATACGCAGTATTTT.

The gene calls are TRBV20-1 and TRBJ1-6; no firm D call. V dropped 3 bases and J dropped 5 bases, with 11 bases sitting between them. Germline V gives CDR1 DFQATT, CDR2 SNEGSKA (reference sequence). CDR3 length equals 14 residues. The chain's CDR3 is CSASRGIDNSPLHF. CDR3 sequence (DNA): TGCAGTGCTAGTAGAGGAATCGATAATTCACCCCTCCACTTT.

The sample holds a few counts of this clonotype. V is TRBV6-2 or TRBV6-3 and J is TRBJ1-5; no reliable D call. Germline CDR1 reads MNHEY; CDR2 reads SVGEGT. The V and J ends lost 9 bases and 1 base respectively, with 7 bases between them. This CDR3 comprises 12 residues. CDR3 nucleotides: TGTGCCAGATTGGGGAGCAATCAGCCCCAGCATTTT. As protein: CARLGSNQPQHF.

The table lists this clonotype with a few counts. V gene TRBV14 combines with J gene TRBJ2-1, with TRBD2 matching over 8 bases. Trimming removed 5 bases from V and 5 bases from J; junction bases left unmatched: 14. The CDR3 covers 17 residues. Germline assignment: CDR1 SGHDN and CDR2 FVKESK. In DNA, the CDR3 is TGTGCCAGCAGCTCCGAGCGGGAGTACTTCGACGACAATGAGCAGTTCTTC. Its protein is CASSSEREYFDDNEQFF. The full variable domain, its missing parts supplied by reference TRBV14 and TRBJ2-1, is EAGVTQFPSHSVIEKGQTVTLRCDPISGHDNLYWYRRVMGKEIKFLLHFVKESKQDESGMPNNRFLAERTGGTYSTLKVQPAELEDSGVYFCASSSEREYFDDNEQFFGPGTRLTVL.

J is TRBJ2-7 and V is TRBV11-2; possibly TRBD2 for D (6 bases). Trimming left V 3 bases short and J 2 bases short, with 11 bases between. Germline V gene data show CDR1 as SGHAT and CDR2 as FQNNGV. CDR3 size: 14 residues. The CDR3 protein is CASSFDGRPYEQYF. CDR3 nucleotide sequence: TGTGCCAGCAGCTTTGACGGGAGACCCTACGAGCAGTACTTC.

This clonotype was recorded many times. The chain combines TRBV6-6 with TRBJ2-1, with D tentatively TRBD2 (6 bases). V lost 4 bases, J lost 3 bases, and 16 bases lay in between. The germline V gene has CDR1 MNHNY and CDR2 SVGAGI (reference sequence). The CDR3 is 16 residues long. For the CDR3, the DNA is TGTGCCAGCAGTTCCCCAAGGGAGGCTAACTACAATGAGCAGTTCTTC. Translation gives CASSSPREANYNEQFF.

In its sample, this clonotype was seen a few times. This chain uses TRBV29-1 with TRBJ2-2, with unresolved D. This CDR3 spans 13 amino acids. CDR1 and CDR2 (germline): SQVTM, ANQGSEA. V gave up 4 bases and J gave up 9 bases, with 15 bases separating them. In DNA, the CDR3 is TGCAGCGTTGCGTCGGTGGGTAACCGGGAGCTGTTTTTT. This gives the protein CSVASVGNRELFF.

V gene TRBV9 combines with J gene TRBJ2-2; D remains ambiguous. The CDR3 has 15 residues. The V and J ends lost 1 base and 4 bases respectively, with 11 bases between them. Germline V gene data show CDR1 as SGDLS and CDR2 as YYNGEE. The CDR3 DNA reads TGTGCCAGCAGCGTACAGAAAAGGAGCACCGGGGAGCTGTTTTTT. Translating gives CASSVQKRSTGELFF.

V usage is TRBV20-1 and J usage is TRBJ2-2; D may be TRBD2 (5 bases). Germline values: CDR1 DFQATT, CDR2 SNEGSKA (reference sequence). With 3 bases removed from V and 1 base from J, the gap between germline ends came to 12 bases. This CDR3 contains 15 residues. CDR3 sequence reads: CSASRIGVNTGELFF. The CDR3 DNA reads TGCAGTGCTAGTAGAATCGGGGTGAACACCGGGGAGCTGTTTTTT.

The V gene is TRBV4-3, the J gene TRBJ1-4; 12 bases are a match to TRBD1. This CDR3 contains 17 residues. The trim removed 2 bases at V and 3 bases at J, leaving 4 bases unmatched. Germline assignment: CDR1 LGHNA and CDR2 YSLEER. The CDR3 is CASSQRDRGLPNEKLFF. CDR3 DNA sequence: TGCGCCAGCAGCCAAAGGGACAGGGGGCTTCCTAATGAAAAACTGTTTTTT.

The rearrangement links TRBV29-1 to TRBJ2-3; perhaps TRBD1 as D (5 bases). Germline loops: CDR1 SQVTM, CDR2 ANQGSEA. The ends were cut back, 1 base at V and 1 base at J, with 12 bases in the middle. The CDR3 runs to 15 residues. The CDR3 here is CSVEGGWGRTDTQYF. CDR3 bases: TGCAGCGTTGAAGGGGGATGGGGCCGCACAGATACGCAGTATTTT.

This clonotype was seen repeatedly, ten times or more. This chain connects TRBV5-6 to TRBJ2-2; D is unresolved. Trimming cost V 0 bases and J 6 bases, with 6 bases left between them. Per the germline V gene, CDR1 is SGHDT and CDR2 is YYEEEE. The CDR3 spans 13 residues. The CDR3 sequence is CASSLVVAGELFF. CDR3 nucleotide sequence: TGTGCCAGCAGCTTGGTAGTAGCCGGGGAGCTGTTTTTT.

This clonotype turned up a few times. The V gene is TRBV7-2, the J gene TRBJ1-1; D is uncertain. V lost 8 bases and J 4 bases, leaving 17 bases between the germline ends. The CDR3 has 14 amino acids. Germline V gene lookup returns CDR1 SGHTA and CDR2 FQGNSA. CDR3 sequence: CASRSSSLSTEAFF. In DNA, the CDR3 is TGTGCCAGCCGCAGCTCGAGCCTGAGCACTGAAGCTTTCTTT.

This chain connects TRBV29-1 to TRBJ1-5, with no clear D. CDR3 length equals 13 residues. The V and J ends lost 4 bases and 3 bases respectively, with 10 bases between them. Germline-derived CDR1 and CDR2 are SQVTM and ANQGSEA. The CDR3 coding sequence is TGCAGCGTTGGAAGAGGGTCCAATCAGCCCCAGCATTTT. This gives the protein CSVGRGSNQPQHF.

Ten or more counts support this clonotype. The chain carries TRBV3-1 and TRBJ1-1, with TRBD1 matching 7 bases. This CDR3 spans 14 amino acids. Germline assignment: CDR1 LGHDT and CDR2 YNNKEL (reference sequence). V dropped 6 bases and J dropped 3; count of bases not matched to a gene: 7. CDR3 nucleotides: TGTGCCAGCAGTGCCACAGGGGCTCACACTGAAGCTTTCTTT. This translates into CASSATGAHTEAFF.

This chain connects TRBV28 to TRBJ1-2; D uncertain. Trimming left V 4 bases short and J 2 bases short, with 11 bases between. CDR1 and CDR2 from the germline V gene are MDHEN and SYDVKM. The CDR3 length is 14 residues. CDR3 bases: TGTGCCAGCAGTTCCTACCTTAGAAACTATGGCTACACCTTC. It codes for CASSSYLRNYGYTF.

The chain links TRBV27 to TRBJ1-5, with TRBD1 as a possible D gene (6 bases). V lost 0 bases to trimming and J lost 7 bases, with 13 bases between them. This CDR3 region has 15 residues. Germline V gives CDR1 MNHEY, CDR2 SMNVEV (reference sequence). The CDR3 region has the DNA TGTGCCAGCAGTTTATCGGGGCAGGGGAGACAGCCCCAGCATTTT. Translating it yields CASSLSGQGRQPQHF.

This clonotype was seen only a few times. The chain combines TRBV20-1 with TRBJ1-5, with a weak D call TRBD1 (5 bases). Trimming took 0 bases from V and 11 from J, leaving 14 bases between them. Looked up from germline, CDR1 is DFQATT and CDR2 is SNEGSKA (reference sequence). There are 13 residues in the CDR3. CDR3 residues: CSARDSRDRAQHF. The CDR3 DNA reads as TGCAGTGCTAGAGATTCCAGGGATAGAGCCCAGCATTTT.

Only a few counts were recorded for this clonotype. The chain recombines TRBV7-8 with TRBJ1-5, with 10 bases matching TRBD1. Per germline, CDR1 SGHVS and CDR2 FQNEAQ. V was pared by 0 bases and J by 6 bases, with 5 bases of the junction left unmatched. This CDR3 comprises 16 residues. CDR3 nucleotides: TGTGCCAGCAGCTTAGCTCGCGGGACAGGGGTTCAGCCCCAGCATTTT. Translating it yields CASSLARGTGVQPQHF.

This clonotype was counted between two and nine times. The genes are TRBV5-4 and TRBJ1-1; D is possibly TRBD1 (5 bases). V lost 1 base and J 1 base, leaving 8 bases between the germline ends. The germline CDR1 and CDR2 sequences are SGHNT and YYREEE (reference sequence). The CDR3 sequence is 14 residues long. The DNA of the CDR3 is TGTGCCAGCAGCTTGTTACAGGCGAACACTGAAGCTTTCTTT. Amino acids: CASSLLQANTEAFF.

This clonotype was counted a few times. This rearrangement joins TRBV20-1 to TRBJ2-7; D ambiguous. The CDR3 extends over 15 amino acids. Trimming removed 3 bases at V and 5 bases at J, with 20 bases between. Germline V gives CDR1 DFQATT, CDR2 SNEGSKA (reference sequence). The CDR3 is CSASVYRISNNEQYF. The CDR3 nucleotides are TGCAGTGCTAGTGTCTACCGGATATCAAACAACGAGCAGTACTTC.

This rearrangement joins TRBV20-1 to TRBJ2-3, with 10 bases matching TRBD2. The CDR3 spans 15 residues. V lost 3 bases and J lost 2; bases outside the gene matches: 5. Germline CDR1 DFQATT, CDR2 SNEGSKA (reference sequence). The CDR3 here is CSASPSGGYTDTQYF. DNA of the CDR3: TGCAGTGCTAGCCCTAGCGGGGGTTACACAGATACGCAGTATTTT.

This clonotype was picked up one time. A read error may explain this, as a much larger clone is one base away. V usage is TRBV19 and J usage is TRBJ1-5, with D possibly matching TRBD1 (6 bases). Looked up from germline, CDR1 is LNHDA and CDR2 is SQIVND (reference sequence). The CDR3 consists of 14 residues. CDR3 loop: CASSGGQPNHPQHF. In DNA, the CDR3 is TGTGCCAGTAGTGGGGGACAACCTAATCATCCCCAGCATTTT.

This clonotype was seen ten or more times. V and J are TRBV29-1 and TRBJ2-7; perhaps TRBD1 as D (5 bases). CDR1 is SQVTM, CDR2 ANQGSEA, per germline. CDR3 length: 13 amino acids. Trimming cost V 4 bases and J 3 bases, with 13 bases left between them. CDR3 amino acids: CSVVGVTGYEQYF. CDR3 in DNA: TGCAGCGTTGTAGGGGTAACAGGCTACGAGCAGTACTTC.

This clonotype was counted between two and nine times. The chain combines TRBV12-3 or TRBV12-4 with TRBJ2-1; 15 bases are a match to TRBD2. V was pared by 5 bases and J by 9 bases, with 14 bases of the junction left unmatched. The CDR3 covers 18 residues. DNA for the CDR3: TGTGCCAGCAGTCCATCGCACCGGGGACTAGCGGGAGGCCGTGAGCAGTTCTTC. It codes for CASSPSHRGLAGGREQFF.

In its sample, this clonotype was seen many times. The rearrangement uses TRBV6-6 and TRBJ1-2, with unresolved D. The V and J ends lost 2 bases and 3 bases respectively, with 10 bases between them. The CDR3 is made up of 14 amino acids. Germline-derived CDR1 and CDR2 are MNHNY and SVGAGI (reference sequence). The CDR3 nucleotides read TGTGCCAGCAGTTACAAGGGCCGGGACTATGGCTACACCTTC. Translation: CASSYKGRDYGYTF.

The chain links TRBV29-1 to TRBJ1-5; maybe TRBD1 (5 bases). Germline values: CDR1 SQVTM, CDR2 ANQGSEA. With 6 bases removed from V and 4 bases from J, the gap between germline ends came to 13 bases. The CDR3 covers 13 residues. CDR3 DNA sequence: TGCAGCGTGGGGGGACTGAAGAATCAGCCCCAGCATTTT. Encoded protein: CSVGGLKNQPQHF.

CDR3 nucleotides: TGTGCCAGCAGTGAAGTGGCAGGTACTTTCGCTCCTGGCGAGCAGTACTTC. Translating gives CASSEVAGTFAPGEQYF. The rearrangement uses TRBV2 and TRBJ2-7, with no clear D. The V end was cut by 1 base, the J end by 6 bases, with 22 bases between. The CDR3 sequence is 17 residues long. The germline gives CDR1 SNHLY, CDR2 FYNNEI.

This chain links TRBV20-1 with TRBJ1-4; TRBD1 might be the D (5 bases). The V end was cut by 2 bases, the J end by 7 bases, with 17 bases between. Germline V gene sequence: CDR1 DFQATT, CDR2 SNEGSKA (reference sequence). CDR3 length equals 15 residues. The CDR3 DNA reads TGCAGTGCTAGACCTTCGCAGGGTTTGGGTGAAAAACTGTTTTTT. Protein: CSARPSQGLGEKLFF.